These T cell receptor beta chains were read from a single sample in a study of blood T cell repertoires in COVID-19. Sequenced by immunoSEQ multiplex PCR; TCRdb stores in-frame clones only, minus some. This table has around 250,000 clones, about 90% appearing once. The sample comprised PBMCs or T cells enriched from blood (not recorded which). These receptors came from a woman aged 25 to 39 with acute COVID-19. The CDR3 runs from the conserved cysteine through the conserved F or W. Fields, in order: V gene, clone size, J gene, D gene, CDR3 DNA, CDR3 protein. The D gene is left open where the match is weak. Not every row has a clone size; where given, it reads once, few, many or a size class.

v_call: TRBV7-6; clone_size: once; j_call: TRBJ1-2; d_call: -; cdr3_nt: TGTGCCAGCAGCGACGACCCCGGCGGGGGGTTTGGCTACACCTTC; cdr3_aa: CASSDDPGGGFGYTF
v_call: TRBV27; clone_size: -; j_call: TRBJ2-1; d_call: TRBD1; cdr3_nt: TGTGCCAGCAGTTCAACCACGGGACAGGGGTCCTCCTACAATGAGCAGTTCTTC; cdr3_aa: CASSSTTGQGSSYNEQFF
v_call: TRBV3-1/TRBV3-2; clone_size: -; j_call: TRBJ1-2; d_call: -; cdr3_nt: TGTGCCAGCAGCCAAGGCGCGCATGGCTACACCTTC; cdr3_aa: CASSQGAHGYTF
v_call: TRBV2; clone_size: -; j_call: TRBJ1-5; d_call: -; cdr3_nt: TGTGCCAGCAGTGAGCGGGGAGGCAATCAGCCCCAGCATTTT; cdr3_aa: CASSERGGNQPQHF
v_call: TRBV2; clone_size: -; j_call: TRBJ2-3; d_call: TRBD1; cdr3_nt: TGTGCCAGCAGCCCGACAGGGTCGCGCACAGATACGCAGTATTTT; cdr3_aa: CASSPTGSRTDTQYF
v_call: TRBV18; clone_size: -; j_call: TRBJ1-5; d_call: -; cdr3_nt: TGTGCCAGCTCACCACAGGACAGTAATCAGCCCCAGCATTTT; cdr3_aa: CASSPQDSNQPQHF
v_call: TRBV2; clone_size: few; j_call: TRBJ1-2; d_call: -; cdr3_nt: TGTGCCAGCCCGGGAGACATGCGTTTGGACTATGGCTACACCTTC; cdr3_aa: CASPGDMRLDYGYTF
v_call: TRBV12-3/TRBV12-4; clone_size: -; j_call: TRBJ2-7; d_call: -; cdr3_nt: TGTGCCAGCAGTTTAGGACCGGCGGACGAGCAGTACTTC; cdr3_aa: CASSLGPADEQYF
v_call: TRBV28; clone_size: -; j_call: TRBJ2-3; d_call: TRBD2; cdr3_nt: TGTGCCAGCAGTTCCGGTAGCGGGAGGGCCCCAGATACGCAGTATTTT; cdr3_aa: CASSSGSGRAPDTQYF
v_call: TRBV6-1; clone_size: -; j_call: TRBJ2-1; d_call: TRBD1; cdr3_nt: TGTGCCAGCAGTATTGGGACAGGGTATGAGCAGTTCTTC; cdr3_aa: CASSIGTGYEQFF
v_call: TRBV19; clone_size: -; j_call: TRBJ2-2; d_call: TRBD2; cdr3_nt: TGTGCCAGTAGGACTAGCGATAACACCGGGGAGCTGTTTTTT; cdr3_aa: CASRTSDNTGELFF
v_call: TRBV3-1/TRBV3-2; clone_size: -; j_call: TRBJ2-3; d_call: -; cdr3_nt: TGTGCCAGCAGCCAAGATCCCAGGGTGAAAGATACGCAGTATTTT; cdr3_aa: CASSQDPRVKDTQYF
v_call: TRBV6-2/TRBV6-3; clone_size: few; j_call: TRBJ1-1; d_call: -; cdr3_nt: TGTGCCAGCAGCCTAACAGGGAATCAAGTTGGAGCTTTCTTT; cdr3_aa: CASSLTGNQVGAFF
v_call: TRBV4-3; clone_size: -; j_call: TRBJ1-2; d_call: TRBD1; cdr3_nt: TGCGCCAGCAGCCAAGCGGACAGGGGGCGAAGCTACACCTTC; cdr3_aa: CASSQADRGRSYTF
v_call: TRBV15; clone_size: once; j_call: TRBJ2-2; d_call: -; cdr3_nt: TGTGCCACCAGCAGAGATTTGCGGGAATTTATAGGCGGGGAGCTGTTTTTT; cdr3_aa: CATSRDLREFIGGELFF
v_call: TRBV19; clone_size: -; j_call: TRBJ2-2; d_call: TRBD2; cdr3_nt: TGTGCCAGTAGCACTAGCGGAGAGACCGGGGAGCTGTTTTTT; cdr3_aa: CASSTSGETGELFF
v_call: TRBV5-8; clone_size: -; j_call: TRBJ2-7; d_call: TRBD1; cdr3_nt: TGTGCCAGCAGGATTCAACAGGGGGCTTACGAGCAGTACTTC; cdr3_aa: CASRIQQGAYEQYF
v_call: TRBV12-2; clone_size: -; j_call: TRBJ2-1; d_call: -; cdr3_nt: TGTGCAAGTCGCTTAGAAGAGGGTATAGCGGGAGAGTGCAATGAGCAGTTCTTC; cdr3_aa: CASRLEEGIAGECNEQFF
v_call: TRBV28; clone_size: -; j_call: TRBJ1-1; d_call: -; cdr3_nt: TGTGCCAGCAGGCCAGTGGGAGGCGGCACTGAAGCTTTCTTT; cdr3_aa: CASRPVGGGTEAFF
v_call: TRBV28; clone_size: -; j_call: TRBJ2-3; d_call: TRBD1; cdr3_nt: TGTGCCAGCAGAAGGACAGGGCGAGATACGCAGTATTTT; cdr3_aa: CASRRTGRDTQYF
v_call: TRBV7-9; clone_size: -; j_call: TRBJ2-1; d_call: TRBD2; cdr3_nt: TGTGCCAGCAGCTTATTAGAGGGTAGCGGGAGACCCCACAATGAGCAGTTCTTC; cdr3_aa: CASSLLEGSGRPHNEQFF
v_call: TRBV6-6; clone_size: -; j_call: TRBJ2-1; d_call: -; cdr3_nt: TGTGCCAGCAGTCCCTCGTGGTCAGGCGGGACGAACAATGAGCAGTTCTTC; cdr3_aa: CASSPSWSGGTNNEQFF
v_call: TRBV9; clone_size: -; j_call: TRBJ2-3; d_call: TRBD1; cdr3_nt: TGTGCCAGCACCGAGGGGGACAGGGGTACAGATACGCAGTATTTT; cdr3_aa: CASTEGDRGTDTQYF
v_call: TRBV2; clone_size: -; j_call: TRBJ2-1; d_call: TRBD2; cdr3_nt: TGTGCCAGCAGTGAGGAGGAGCGGGAGGAGTACAATGAGCAGTTCTTC; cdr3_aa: CASSEEEREEYNEQFF
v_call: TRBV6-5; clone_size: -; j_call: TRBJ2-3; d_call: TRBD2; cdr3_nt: TGTGCCAGCAGTTACTCGGGGGGGGGCACAGATACGCAGTATTTT; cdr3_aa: CASSYSGGGTDTQYF
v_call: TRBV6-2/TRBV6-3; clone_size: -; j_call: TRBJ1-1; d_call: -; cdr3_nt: TGTGCCAGCAGTTACGGGGCAGGGAGGGCTGAAGCTTTCTTT; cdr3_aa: CASSYGAGRAEAFF
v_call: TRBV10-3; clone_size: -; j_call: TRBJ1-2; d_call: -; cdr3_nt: TGTGCCATCAGTGAAGAGAGGGGGGGCACCTATGGCTACACCTTC; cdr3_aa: CAISEERGGTYGYTF
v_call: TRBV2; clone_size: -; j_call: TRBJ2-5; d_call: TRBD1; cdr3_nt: TGTGCCAGCAGTCCCCGGACAGGGCAAGAGACCCAGTACTTC; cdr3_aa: CASSPRTGQETQYF
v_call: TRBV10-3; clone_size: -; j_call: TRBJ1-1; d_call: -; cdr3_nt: TGTGCCATCAGTGCCGGCAGACAAACGAACACTGAAGCTTTCTTT; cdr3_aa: CAISAGRQTNTEAFF
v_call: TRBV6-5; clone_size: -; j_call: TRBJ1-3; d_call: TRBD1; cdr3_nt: TGTGCCAGCGGAGGGGGCCTGAGCTCTGGAAACACCATATATTTT; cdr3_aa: CASGGGLSSGNTIYF
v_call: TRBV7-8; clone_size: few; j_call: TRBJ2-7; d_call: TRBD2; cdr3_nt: TGTGCCAGCAGCCCTAGCGGGAGCCTTAACGAGCAGTACTTC; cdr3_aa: CASSPSGSLNEQYF
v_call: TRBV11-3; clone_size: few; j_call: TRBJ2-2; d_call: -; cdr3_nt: TGTGCCAGCAGTGGAGGGAACACCGGGGAGCTGTTTTTT; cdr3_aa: CASSGGNTGELFF
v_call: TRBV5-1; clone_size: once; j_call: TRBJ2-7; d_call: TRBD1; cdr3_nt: TGCGCCAGCAGCTTGGCGGGACAGGGCTCCTACGAGCAGTACTTC; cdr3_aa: CASSLAGQGSYEQYF
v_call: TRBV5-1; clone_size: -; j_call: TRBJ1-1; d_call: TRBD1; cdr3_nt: TGCGCCAGCAGCTTGGGGGACAGGGACGCTGAAGCTTTCTTT; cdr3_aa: CASSLGDRDAEAFF
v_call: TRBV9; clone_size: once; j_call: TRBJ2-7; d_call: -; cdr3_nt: TGTGCCAGCAGCCTCGACGGAGGGCCGGGGGACGAGCAGTACTTC; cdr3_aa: CASSLDGGPGDEQYF
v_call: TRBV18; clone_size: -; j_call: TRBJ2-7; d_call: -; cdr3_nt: TGTGCCAGCTCACCAATCACAGGGAGTCGATACGAGCAGTACTTC; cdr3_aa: CASSPITGSRYEQYF
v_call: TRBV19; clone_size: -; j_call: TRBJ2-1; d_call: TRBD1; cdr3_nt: TGTGCCAGTAGCCCACGCCAGGGGGACCTACGGGTTGAGCAGTTCTTC; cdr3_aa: CASSPRQGDLRVEQFF
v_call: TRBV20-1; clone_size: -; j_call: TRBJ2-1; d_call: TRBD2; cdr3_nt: TGCAGTGCTAGTTCCGCGGGAGGGGCGGATGAGCAGTTCTTC; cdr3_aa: CSASSAGGADEQFF
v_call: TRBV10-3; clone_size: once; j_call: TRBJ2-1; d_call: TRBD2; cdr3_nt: TGTGCCATCAGTGCGCGGGAGGGCAATGAGCAGTTCTTC; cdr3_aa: CAISAREGNEQFF
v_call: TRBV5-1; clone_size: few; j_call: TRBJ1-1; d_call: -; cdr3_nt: TGCGCCAGCAGCTTGACAGAAACTGAAGCTTTCTTT; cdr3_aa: CASSLTETEAFF
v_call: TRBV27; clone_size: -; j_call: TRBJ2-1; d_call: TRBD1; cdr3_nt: TGTGCCAGCAGTTTTCGGCCGGACAGGGGATACAATGAGCAGTTCTTC; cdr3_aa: CASSFRPDRGYNEQFF
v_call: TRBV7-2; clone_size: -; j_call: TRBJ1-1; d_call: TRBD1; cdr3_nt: TGTGCCAGCAGCCAATTCGGGCAGGGGGCGACCACTGAAGCTTTCTTT; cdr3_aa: CASSQFGQGATTEAFF
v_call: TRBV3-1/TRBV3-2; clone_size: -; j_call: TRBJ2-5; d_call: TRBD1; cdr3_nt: TGTGCCAGCAGCCAAGTAACAGGGGGCCGGGAGACCCAGTACTTC; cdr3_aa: CASSQVTGGRETQYF
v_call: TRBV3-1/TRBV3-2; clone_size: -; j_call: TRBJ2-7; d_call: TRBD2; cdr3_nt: TGTGCCAGCAGGGTAGCGGGGGCCCACGAGCAGTACTTC; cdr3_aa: CASRVAGAHEQYF
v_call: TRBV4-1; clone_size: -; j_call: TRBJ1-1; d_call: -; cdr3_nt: TGCGCCAGCAGGGATCCTCGACGGGATAATCCTGAAGCTTTCTTT; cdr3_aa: CASRDPRRDNPEAFF
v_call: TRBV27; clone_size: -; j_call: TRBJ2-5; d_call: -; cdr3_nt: TGTGCCAGCAGTTCAACCCGGGAGACCCAGTACTTC; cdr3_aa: CASSSTRETQYF
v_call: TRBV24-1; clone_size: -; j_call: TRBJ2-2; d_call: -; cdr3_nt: TGTGCCACCAGTGATTTGTCCAGGGACACCGGGGAGCTGTTTTTT; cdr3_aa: CATSDLSRDTGELFF
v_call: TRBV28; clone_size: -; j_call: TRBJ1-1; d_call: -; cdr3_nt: TGTGCCAGCAGTCAGGCGGACATTCCAAACACTGAAGCTTTCTTT; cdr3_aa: CASSQADIPNTEAFF
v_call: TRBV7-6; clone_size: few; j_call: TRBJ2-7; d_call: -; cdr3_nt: TGTGCCAGCAGCTTATCATCGGAGGATGACCTTCGAGAGCAGTACTTC; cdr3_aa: CASSLSSEDDLREQYF
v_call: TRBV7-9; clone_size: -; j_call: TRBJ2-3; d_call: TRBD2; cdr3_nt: TGTGCCAGCAGCTCACAACAAGGTGGGGCTAGCGGGATGTTTACGCAGTATTTT; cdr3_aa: CASSSQQGGASGMFTQYF
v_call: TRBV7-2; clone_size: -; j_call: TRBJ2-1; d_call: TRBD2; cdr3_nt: TGTGCCAGCAGCTTGACTAGCGGGAGTGTCAATGAGCAGTTCTTC; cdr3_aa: CASSLTSGSVNEQFF
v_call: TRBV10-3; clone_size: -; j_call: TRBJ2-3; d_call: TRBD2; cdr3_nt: TGTGCCATCAGTCCCGGGCTAGCGGGAGGGCCCGTGGATACGCAGTATTTT; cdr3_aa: CAISPGLAGGPVDTQYF
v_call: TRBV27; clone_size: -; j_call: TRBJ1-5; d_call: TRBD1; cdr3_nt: TGTGCCAGCAGTTTTTTGGGACAGGGCGGGCAGCCCCAGCATTTT; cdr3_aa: CASSFLGQGGQPQHF
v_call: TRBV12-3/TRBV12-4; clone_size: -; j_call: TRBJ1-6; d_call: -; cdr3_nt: TGTGCCAACGTTTACAGGGAGTATTCACCCCTCCACTTT; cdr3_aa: CANVYREYSPLHF
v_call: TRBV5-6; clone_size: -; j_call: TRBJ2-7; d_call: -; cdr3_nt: TGTGCCAGCAGCTTGGGAGGAGCCCCCTACGAGCAGTACTTC; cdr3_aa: CASSLGGAPYEQYF
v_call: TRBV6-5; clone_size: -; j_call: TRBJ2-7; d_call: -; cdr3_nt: TGTGCCAGCAGTTCGACGGAGTTGATCGAGCAGTACTTC; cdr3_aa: CASSSTELIEQYF
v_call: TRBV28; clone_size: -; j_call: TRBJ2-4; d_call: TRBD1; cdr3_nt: TGTGCCAGCAGTTTACGGGACAGGGATGCGAACATTCAGTACTTC; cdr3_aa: CASSLRDRDANIQYF
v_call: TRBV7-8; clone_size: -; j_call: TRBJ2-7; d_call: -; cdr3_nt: TGTGCCAGCAGCTTAGGCGGGGCCAGGGCCCACGAGCAGTACTTC; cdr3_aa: CASSLGGARAHEQYF
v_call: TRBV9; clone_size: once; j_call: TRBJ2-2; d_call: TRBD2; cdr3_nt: TGTGCCAGCAGCGCGACCGGGACTAGCGCAACCGGGGAGCTGTTTTTT; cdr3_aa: CASSATGTSATGELFF